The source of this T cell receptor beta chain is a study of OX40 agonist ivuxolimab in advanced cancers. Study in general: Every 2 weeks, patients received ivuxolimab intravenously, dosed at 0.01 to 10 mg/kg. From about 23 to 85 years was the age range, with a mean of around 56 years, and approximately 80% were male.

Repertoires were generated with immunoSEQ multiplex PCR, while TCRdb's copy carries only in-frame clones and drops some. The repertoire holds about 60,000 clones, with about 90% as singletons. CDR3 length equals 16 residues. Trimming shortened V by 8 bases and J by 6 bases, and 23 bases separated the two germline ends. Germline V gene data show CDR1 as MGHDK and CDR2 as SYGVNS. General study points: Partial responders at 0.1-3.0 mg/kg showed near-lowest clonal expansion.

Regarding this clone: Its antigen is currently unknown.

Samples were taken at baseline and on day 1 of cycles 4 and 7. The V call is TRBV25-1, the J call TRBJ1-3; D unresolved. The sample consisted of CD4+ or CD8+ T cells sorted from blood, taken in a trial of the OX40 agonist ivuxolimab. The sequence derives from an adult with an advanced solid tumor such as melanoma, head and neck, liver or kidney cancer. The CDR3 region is CASGASERELENTIYF. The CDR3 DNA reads TGTGCCAGCGGTGCCTCGGAGCGGGAACTTGAAAACACCATATATTTT.